This TCR beta chain was identified during a study of identical twins. The CDR3 loop spans 14 amino acids. The germline gives CDR1 SQVTM, CDR2 ANQGSEA. V shed 5 bases and J 5 bases; nucleotides not matched to a gene: 7. Healthy Caucasians, and only they, were the donors. In this sample, this clonotype turned up a few times. The antigen is undetermined. TCRdb analysed the 5' RACE reads with MiXCR anew, one entry per CDR3 protein. The sample holds around 550,000 distinct CDR3 sequences, over 12% seen once. Points from the study as a whole: Analyses of zero insertions could be partly confounded by invariant MAIT and iNKT cells.

This sample also belongs to another study, concerning yellow fever vaccine responses in identical twins.

V gene TRBV29-1 combines with J gene TRBJ2-1; 9 bases agree with TRBD2. The sequencing input was CD4+ T cells sorted from blood. The TCR was taken from a young woman in good health. CDR3 in DNA: TGCAGCGTTAGAACTAGCGGGCCGAACAATGAGCAGTTCTTC. The encoded protein is CSVRTSGPNNEQFF.